This is a list of T cell receptor beta chains from one sample in a study of CD8 T cells in Susac syndrome. TCRdb called the immunoSEQ multiplex PCR reads again in MiXCR, with one record for every CDR3 protein. The table shows about 66,000 distinct CDR3 sequences, with approximately 93% occurring only once. Sequencing used CD8+ T cells from PBMCs. The receptors were sampled from a human donor with multiple sclerosis. CDR3s include the opening cysteine and the closing phenylalanine or tryptophan. The order of the fields is V gene, clone size, D gene, J gene, CDR3 DNA, CDR3 protein. The D gene is left open where the match is weak. Size is omitted from some rows. Given values are once, few, many or a class for expanded clones.

TRBV5-3	.	.	TRBJ2-7	TGTGCCAGCAGCGGTGGACCGTCCCCCTACGAGCAGTACTTC	CASSGGPSPYEQYF
TRBV21-1	.	.	TRBJ2-1	TGTGCCAGCAGCGGACCGGGACTAGCCCCTTTCTCCTACAATGAGCAGTTCTTC	CASSGPGLAPFSYNEQFF
TRBV7-9	.	.	TRBJ1-4	TGTGCCAGCAGCCCGCCCGGAATGGCAACTAATGAAAAACTGTTTTTT	CASSPPGMATNEKLFF
TRBV4-1	.	.	TRBJ2-1	TGCGCCAGCAGCCAAGAGGGTTACTGGGAGCAGTTCTTC	CASSQEGYWEQFF
TRBV24-1	.	.	TRBJ2-3	TGTGCCACCAGTGATTTTAAGGGGGATACGCAGTATTTT	CATSDFKGDTQYF
TRBV12-3/TRBV12-4	.	.	TRBJ2-5	TGTGCCAGCAGTTCTCTCCGGACAGATCAAGAGACCCAGTACTTC	CASSSLRTDQETQYF
TRBV6-2/TRBV6-3	.	.	TRBJ2-1	TGTGCCAGCAGTTACCGAACTAGCTTCTCCTACAATGAGCAGTTCTTC	CASSYRTSFSYNEQFF
TRBV27	.	TRBD1	TRBJ1-2	TGTGCCACGCGTACAGGGGATCCGAATGGCTACACCTTC	CATRTGDPNGYTF
TRBV2	.	.	TRBJ2-7	TGTGCCAGGGGCAGAGGCTACGAGCAGTACTTC	CARGRGYEQYF
TRBV5-4	.	TRBD2	TRBJ2-2	TGTGCCAGCAGCGTGGGGACTAGCTATACGAACACCGGGGAGCTGTTTTTT	CASSVGTSYTNTGELFF
TRBV9	.	TRBD2	TRBJ2-1	TGTGCCAGCAGCGCTAGCGGCGTGACCTACAATGAGCAGTTCTTC	CASSASGVTYNEQFF
TRBV9	.	TRBD1	TRBJ1-2	TGTGCCAGCAGCCCCGGACAGGGGATGGACTATGGCTACACCTTC	CASSPGQGMDYGYTF
TRBV12-3/TRBV12-4	.	.	TRBJ2-3	TGTGCCAGCAGCCTAACCTCGGGGGATACGCAGTATTTT	CASSLTSGDTQYF
TRBV20-1	.	TRBD2	TRBJ2-5	TGCAGTGCTGACCCCCCTAGCGGGGGAGAAGAGACCCAGTACTTC	CSADPPSGGEETQYF
TRBV29-1	once	.	TRBJ2-7	TGCAGCGCCCGGACGGGAACCTACGAGCAGTACTTC	CSARTGTYEQYF
TRBV6-4	.	.	TRBJ2-2	TGTGCCAGCAGTGACTTAAACACCGGGGAGCTGTTTTTT	CASSDLNTGELFF
TRBV5-4	.	.	TRBJ2-7	TGTGCCAGCAGCTTGGATGTTGACGAGCAGTACTTC	CASSLDVDEQYF
TRBV10-3	.	TRBD1	TRBJ1-1	TGTGCCATCAGTCCCCCCGTCGGGGCAGGGGGCGCAAACACTGAAGCTTTCTTT	CAISPPVGAGGANTEAFF
TRBV2	.	.	TRBJ1-2	TGTGCCAGCAGTGAAGTTCCTACAGATGATGGCTACACCTTC	CASSEVPTDDGYTF
TRBV27	.	.	TRBJ2-3	TGTGCCAGCAGTTTCTTAGAGTGGGGCACAGATACGCAGTATTTT	CASSFLEWGTDTQYF
TRBV7-9	.	TRBD2	TRBJ2-3	TGTGCCAGCAGCGCGCAACTAGCGGGAGAAGGTTCAGATACGCAGTATTTT	CASSAQLAGEGSDTQYF
TRBV28	.	TRBD2	TRBJ2-5	TGTGCCAGCAGTGAGGGGACTAGCGTCGAGACCCAGTACTTC	CASSEGTSVETQYF
TRBV7-3	.	.	TRBJ2-4	TGTGCCAGCAGCCCGGGACTCGGGAACATTCAGTACTTC	CASSPGLGNIQYF
TRBV3-1	.	.	TRBJ2-7	TGTGCCAGCAGCCAAGATCACCCTATGGACGAGCAGTACTTC	CASSQDHPMDEQYF
TRBV20-1	.	.	TRBJ1-1	TGCAGTGCTAGACGGAGGCCCTTGAACACTGAAGCTTTCTTT	CSARRRPLNTEAFF
TRBV3-1	.	.	TRBJ2-3	TGTGCCAGCAGCCAAAGGGACTTGACAGATACGCAGTATTTT	CASSQRDLTDTQYF
TRBV9	.	.	TRBJ2-5	TGTGCCAGCAGCCTGGGACAATCGACTCAAGAGACCCAGTACTTC	CASSLGQSTQETQYF
TRBV5-1	.	.	TRBJ1-2	TGCGCCAGCAGCTTAAATGGCTACACCTTC	CASSLNGYTF
TRBV7-9	.	.	TRBJ2-7	TGTGCCAGCAGCCCTCCGGGACAAACGATGGGGGAGCAGTACTTC	CASSPPGQTMGEQYF
TRBV27	.	TRBD2	TRBJ2-7	TGTGCCAGCAGTTACCTAGCGGGGGGATCCTACGAGCAGTACTTC	CASSYLAGGSYEQYF